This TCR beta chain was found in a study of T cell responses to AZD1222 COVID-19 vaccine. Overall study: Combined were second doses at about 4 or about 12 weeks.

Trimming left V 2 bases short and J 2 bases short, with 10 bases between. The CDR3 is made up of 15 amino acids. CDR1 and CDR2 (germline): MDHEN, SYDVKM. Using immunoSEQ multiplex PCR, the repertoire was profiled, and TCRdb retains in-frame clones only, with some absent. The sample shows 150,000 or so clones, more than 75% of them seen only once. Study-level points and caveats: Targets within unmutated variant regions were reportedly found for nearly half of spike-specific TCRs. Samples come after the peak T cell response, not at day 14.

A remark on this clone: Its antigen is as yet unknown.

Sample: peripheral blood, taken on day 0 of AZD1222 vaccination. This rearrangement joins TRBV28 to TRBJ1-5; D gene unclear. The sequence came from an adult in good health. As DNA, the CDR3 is TGTGCCAGCAGTTTAGCCGGGAGCGGCAATCAGCCCCAGCATTTT. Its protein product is CASSLAGSGNQPQHF.